This entry describes one TCR beta chain. This record comes from a study of cytomegalovirus exposure and HLA in healthy donors. PCR involved 60 Vbeta and 13 Jbeta primers. Measured with immunoSEQ multiplex PCR; TCRdb has only the in-frame clones, and not every one. The sample carries 130,000 or so clones, about three quarters recorded once. The CDR3 contains 17 residues. Germline CDR1 is LNHNV and CDR2 is YYDKDF (reference sequence). Trimming removed 3 bases at V and 0 bases at J, with 15 bases between. The sequenced sample was PBMCs. The chain combines TRBV15 with TRBJ1-5, with D unclear. The origin of this receptor is a woman younger than 35 in good health and CMV-seronegative. This CDR3 is CATSSSVAVGSNQPQHF. CDR3 nucleotides: TGTGCCACCAGCAGCAGTGTCGCAGTTGGTAGCAATCAGCCCCAGCATTTT. The full variable domain, completed using reference TRBV15 and TRBJ1-5, is DAMVIQNPRYQVTQFGKPVTLSCSQTLNHNVMYWYQQKSSQAPKLLFHYYDKDFNNEADTPDNFQSRRPNTSFCFLDIRSPGLGDTAMYLCATSSSVAVGSNQPQHFGDGTRLSIL.